This T cell receptor (beta chain) was documented in a study of blood T cell repertoires in COVID-19. TCRdb keeps only in-frame clones here, not all; method: immunoSEQ multiplex PCR. The sample consists of about 90,000 clones, less than 90% of them appearing once. This CDR3 has 15 amino acids. The ends lost 2 bases at V and 4 bases at J; junction bases unmatched: 6. From germline, CDR1 is SNHLY and CDR2 FYNNEI. The sequencing input was peripheral blood. This chain links TRBV2 with TRBJ2-7, with 9 bases matching TRBD2. This clonotype originated in an elderly man with active or convalescent COVID-19. CDR3 loop: CASSETRLAAYEQYF. CDR3 DNA: TGTGCCAGCAGTGAAACCCGACTAGCGGCTTACGAGCAGTACTTC.